Each of the 4 T cell receptor beta chains below was sequenced from the same sample in a study of control samples from healthy donors and cancer patients. Sequencing used immunoSEQ multiplex PCR; TCRdb keeps in-frame clones, though not all of them. The profile covers 65,000 to 80,000 clones, with roughly 89% appearing a single time and 1.5% to 2% taken by the ten largest. The sample consisted of PBMCs. The receptors stem from a woman aged 60-75 years with head and neck cancer.

The genes are TRBV29-1 and TRBJ2-7; 11 bases are a match to TRBD1. Per germline, CDR1 SQVTM and CDR2 ANQGSEA. Trimming took 4 bases from V and 4 from J; bases not matched to a gene: 3. This CDR3 has 13 amino acids. For the CDR3, the DNA is TGCAGCGTTGGGGACAGGGGGTTTTACGAGCAGTACTTC. This codes for CSVGDRGFYEQYF.

The chain employs TRBV20-1 and TRBJ1-1; D might be TRBD1 (5 bases). CDR3 length equals 14 residues. Trimming left V 3 bases short and J 2 bases short, with 13 bases between. The V gene's germline CDR1 is DFQATT and CDR2 SNEGSKA (reference sequence). Here the CDR3 reads CSASRGQGNTEAFF. The DNA for the CDR3 is TGCAGTGCTAGTAGAGGGCAGGGAAACACTGAAGCTTTCTTT.

DNA of the CDR3: TGTGCCAGCAGTTCCTCCAGGGTAGGGGGCGATCAGCCCCAGCATTTT. Its translation: CASSSSRVGGDQPQHF. The V gene is TRBV6-6, the J gene TRBJ1-5; 7 bases map to TRBD1. V dropped 4 bases and J dropped 5; count of bases not matched to a gene: 11. This CDR3 spans 16 amino acids. Germline V gene data show CDR1 as MNHNY and CDR2 as SVGAGI (reference sequence).

V gene TRBV27 combines with J gene TRBJ1-5, with 12 bases that match TRBD1. This CDR3 has 19 residues. Trimming at V came to 4 bases and at J to 6 bases, leaving 16 bases not matched to a gene. The germline V gene encodes CDR1 MNHEY and CDR2 SMNVEV (reference sequence). CDR3 DNA: TGTGCCAGCAGTTCACGAATCCCGGGACAGGGGGCGCTTTCTCAGCCCCAGCATTTT. Protein: CASSSRIPGQGALSQPQHF.